This T cell receptor (beta chain) was captured in a study of PD-L1 blockade in urothelial cancer (dated by TCRdb to the late 2010s). Some background on the complete study: All patients started therapy around 2014 and received atezolizumab 1,200 mg intravenously every 3 weeks. About 90% of the roughly 30 patients were males with bladder-origin urothelial cancer, and about 65% of the roughly 30 reported a prior smoking history. Patients had an ECOG performance status of 0 or 1 and had received between 0 and 3 prior chemotherapy regimens. Blood samples were analyzed at two time points: 3 weeks after treatment start (second dose) and 6 weeks after treatment start. A median of about 150,000 T cells and approximately 83,000 unique TCRs was obtained from blood samples, and a median clonality of roughly 0.08 was observed. The study, an exploratory multi-omic analysis, examined somatic, immune and clinical correlates of response to PD-L1 blockade with atezolizumab in urothelial cancer. Pretreatment tumor samples, along with matched peripheral blood serially collected before and after atezolizumab treatment, were subjected to TCR sequencing. Durable clinical benefit was defined as a progression-free survival longer than 6 months, and TCR features were additionally tested against progression-free survival and overall survival. In the same patients who had TCR sequencing, pretreatment tumors also underwent whole exome sequencing and RNA sequencing. Durable clinical benefit was achieved by nine patients and was not achieved by 20 patients. Some 29 patients had pretreatment blood TCR-seq, 24 had at least one posttreatment blood collection, and 24 had tumor TCR-seq. On the study overall, not on this receptor specifically: At 3 weeks after the start of treatment, tumor-associated TCR clones in peripheral blood had expanded more in patients with durable benefit (n of about 22, p = 0.022). Improved progression-free and overall survival was found to be associated with pretreatment peripheral blood TCR clonality below the median. Small sample size (n of about 29) and many exploratory analyses mean the results are intended to be hypothesis-generating.

The time point label for this specimen denotes: peripheral blood 6 weeks after treatment start. A total of 29 patients with locally advanced or metastatic urothelial carcinoma, treated at Memorial Sloan Kettering on a trial protocol, made up the cohort. Peripheral blood mononuclear cells were collected pretreatment and during treatment, at between 1 and 8 total time points per patient. The Qiagen DNeasy Blood extraction kit was used to purify genomic DNA from total PBMCs and from tumor samples. Collected pretreatment and during treatment, PBMCs were isolated and stored as previously described. Synthetic TCR analog templates were spiked into each PCR so that absolute template abundance could be estimated from read counts. The immunoSEQ assay was used to amplify TCRbeta CDR3 regions from genomic DNA with bias-controlled V and J gene primers. Rearranged TCRbeta segments were sequenced at approximately 20X coverage. For the original study's pipeline: Clustering was used to correct sequencing errors, and CDR3s were annotated against IMGT to assign V, D and J genes. Out-of-frame and stop-codon sequences were excluded, and only productive TCRbeta rearrangements were used in downstream analyses. Clonality was computed as one minus Shannon entropy normalized by the log of the number of unique productive sequences. Clones differing between time points or between blood and tumor were identified by Fisher's exact test with Benjamini-Hochberg correction at adjusted p below 0.01. This immuneACCESS table, as held by TCRdb, lists in-frame sequences with V and J called but not all clones. Of the missing ones, under half trace to an unresolved V gene in checked studies; the others have no known cause. D and trimming were read from the DNA, whereas the V and J calls and clone size are those reported in that table. This sample has some 39,000 clones in its table, and approximately 85% of those were observed once. The ten largest clones represent about 2.5% of the sample.

With regard to this clone: Its target antigen remains unknown. Per-base quality was not reported, and no clone a single base away is much larger than it.

The germline V gene gives CDR1 as SNHLY and CDR2 as FYNNEI. There are 14 amino acids in the CDR3, from cysteine to phenylalanine inclusive. The entry retains the CDR3 DNA only, 42 bases that are in frame from base 1. V was cut back by 8 bases and J by 0 bases, leaving a gap of 12 bases between them. This clonotype originated in a man aged 65 to 85 with urothelial cancer. Sample: PBMCs, taken around atezolizumab (anti-PD-L1) treatment. The chain is made from TRBV2 and TRBJ2-3; a tentative D match to TRBD2 spans 7 bases. The bases are TGTGCCAGCGGGAGGGGGTCTAGCACAGATACGCAGTATTTT. Its coded protein is CASGRGSSTDTQYF.